This T cell receptor beta chain appears in the sequencing data of a study of cytomegalovirus exposure and HLA in healthy donors. PCR employed 60 Vbeta and 13 Jbeta primers. Generated by immunoSEQ multiplex PCR, the TCRdb table keeps only in-frame clones and is missing some. This sample has 220,000 or so clones, with almost 80% found just once. Germline trimming cut 2 bases from V and 6 bases from J; bases unmatched to any gene: 8. CDR1 and CDR2 (germline): MNHEY, SVGAGI. CDR3 size: 15 residues. Turning to this clone: Its antigen is not known.

The study's findings and limits: Researchers left out some V segments, among them TRBV6-2 and TRBV6-3, as indistinguishable.

The V call is TRBV6-5, the J call TRBJ2-3; 7 bases are a match to TRBD2. The material sequenced was PBMCs. The sequence came from a male donor in good health and CMV-seronegative. CDR3 protein: CASSYEAGYSDTQYF. Written as DNA, the CDR3 is TGTGCCAGCAGTTACGAAGCGGGATATTCCGATACGCAGTATTTT.